Listed here is a single T cell receptor beta chain. The antigen remains undetermined. The CDR3 has 15 amino acids. With 3 bases clipped from V and 2 bases from J, the junction kept 6 bases outside the gene matches. Per germline, CDR1 SQVTM and CDR2 ANQGSEA. This sample is drawn from a study of cytomegalovirus exposure and HLA in healthy donors. Study results and limitations: Altogether, 150 to 200 TCR beta chains were recorded as cytomegalovirus-associated. Some public TCRs appeared in many individuals, while most sequences were rare. Using the classifier, cytomegalovirus status was reportedly diagnosed with high specificity and sensitivity.

Libraries were prepared by immunoSEQ multiplex PCR; TCRdb keeps only in-frame clonotypes and omits some of them. Counted here are about 120,000 clones, approximately 87% occurring once; the ten biggest clones make up roughly 1.4%. The sequenced sample consisted of PBMCs. The genes are TRBV29-1 and TRBJ2-1; the match to TRBD2 covers 8 bases. The receptor was derived from a woman in her 30s in good health and CMV-seropositive. Here the CDR3 reads CSVDGTGGPYNEQFF. The DNA for the CDR3 is TGCAGCGTTGACGGTACGGGAGGGCCCTACAATGAGCAGTTCTTC.